One sample yielded the 26 T cell receptor beta chains listed below, sequenced in a study of cytomegalovirus exposure and HLA in healthy donors. Primers included in the PCR were 60 Vbeta and 13 Jbeta primers. Some clones are missing from TCRdb's copy, which holds only in-frame ones; the method was immunoSEQ multiplex PCR. The data hold 85,000 to 100,000 clones, with under 80% observed a single time. Sequenced material: PBMCs. These receptors all stem from a man aged 45-65 years in good health and CMV-seropositive.

To note about this clone: Other DNA variants within this sample encode the same CDR3. The chain combines TRBV7-9 with TRBJ2-1; 9 positions match TRBD1. Germline V gene lookup returns CDR1 SEHNR and CDR2 FQNEAQ (reference sequence). With 3 bases clipped from V and 5 bases from J, the junction kept 5 bases outside the gene matches. The CDR3 extends over 15 amino acids. DNA of the CDR3: TGTGCCAGCAGCTTGGGGGACAGGGCCCACAATGAGCAGTTCTTC. Translated: CASSLGDRAHNEQFF.

The rearrangement links TRBV5-1 to TRBJ2-5, with D perhaps TRBD2 (5 bases). This CDR3 has 14 residues. V shed 0 bases and J shed 4 bases, with 10 bases lying between them. Germline V gene lookup returns CDR1 SGHRS and CDR2 YFSETQ. CDR3: CASSLEVGRETQYF. The CDR3 nucleotides are TGCGCCAGCAGCTTGGAGGTGGGGAGAGAGACCCAGTACTTC.

For the CDR3, the DNA is TGTGCCATCAGTGCTCTAGCGGGGGCCCGGGCAGATACGCAGTATTTT. This gives the protein CAISALAGARADTQYF. This rearrangement joins TRBV10-3 to TRBJ2-3; 10 bases are shared with TRBD2. Trimming took 4 bases from V and 4 from J; bases not matched to a gene: 8. The CDR3 runs 16 residues. Germline V lookup: CDR1 ENHRY, CDR2 SYGVKD.

This sequence joins TRBV5-1 and TRBJ1-6, with no clear D. V was pared by 6 bases and J by 0 bases, with 13 bases between. CDR3 length: 16 amino acids. Germline CDR1 and CDR2: SGHRS and YFSETQ. CDR3 nucleotide sequence: TGCGCCAGCACCCTCGACGGGAGCTCCTATAATTCACCCCTCCACTTT. Amino acids: CASTLDGSSYNSPLHF.

Concerning this clone itself: One junction end does not reproduce the germline sequence, and a read error may be involved. This rearrangement joins TRBV7-7 to TRBJ2-5; 9 bases match TRBD2. The germline V gene has CDR1 SSHAT and CDR2 FNYEAQ (reference sequence). CDR3 length: 14 residues. The CDR3 region has the DNA TGTGCTAGCAGCTTAGGCGGGGGGGGTGAGACCCAGTACTTC. It is translated as CASSLGGGGETQYF.

This clone was recorded a few times. V usage is TRBV7-3 and J usage is TRBJ1-5; D remains unclear. This CDR3 contains 13 residues. Per germline, CDR1 SGHTA and CDR2 FQGTGA. The germline V and J ends were trimmed by 5 bases and 7 bases, with 12 bases remaining between them. CDR3 DNA sequence: TGTGCCAGCAGCGCAGGCTTCGGCCAGCCCCAGCATTTT. This encodes CASSAGFGQPQHF.

This clone was observed a handful of times. This chain connects TRBV2 to TRBJ1-2, with D maybe TRBD1 (5 bases). Germline values: CDR1 SNHLY, CDR2 FYNNEI. The CDR3 runs to 17 residues. V lost 8 bases and J 7 bases, leaving 29 bases between the germline ends. The CDR3: CASVTRQGSFATGGYTF. Here the CDR3 DNA reads TGTGCCAGCGTTACTCGGCAGGGAAGTTTTGCGACGGGTGGCTACACCTTC. The variable domain in full, completed from reference TRBV2 and TRBJ1-2, reads EPEVTQTPSHQVTQMGQEVILRCVPISNHLYFYWYRQILGQKVEFLVSFYNNEISEKSEIFDDQFSVERPDGSNFTLKIRSTKLEDSAMYFCASVTRQGSFATGGYTFGSGTRLTVV.

CDR3 nucleotides: TGTGCCAGCAACAGGGATTATAATTCACCCCTCCACTTT. It translates to CASNRDYNSPLHF. The chain is built from TRBV2 and TRBJ1-6; maybe TRBD1 (6 bases). Trimming cost V 7 bases and J 4 bases, with 8 bases left between them. The CDR3 totals 13 residues. CDR1 is SNHLY, CDR2 FYNNEI, per germline.

The V gene is TRBV30, the J gene TRBJ2-2; D gene unclear. V was cut by 3 bases and J by 4 bases, with 12 bases left in between. The length of the CDR3 is 14 residues. The germline V gene has CDR1 GTSNPN and CDR2 SVGIG (reference sequence). The CDR3 region is CAWRIASGTGELFF. In DNA form, the CDR3 reads TGTGCCTGGAGAATTGCCTCGGGCACCGGGGAGCTGTTTTTT.

V usage is TRBV19 and J usage is TRBJ2-5; tentatively, D is TRBD2 (5 bases). CDR1 is LNHDA, CDR2 SQIVND, per germline (reference sequence). With 10 bases removed from V and 5 bases from J, the gap between germline ends came to 20 bases. This CDR3 has 14 amino acids. CDR3 in DNA: TGTGCCACCTCCCCCCTAGCCCTCGGGGAGACCCAGTACTTC. Amino acids: CATSPLALGETQYF.

This clone has a single count. J is TRBJ1-3 and V is TRBV21-1; no check of the table's D call, TRBD1, against the DNA was made. TRBV21-1 is a pseudogene locus. The CDR3 has 16 amino acids. CDR3 amino acids: CASSKDGTGTGNTIYF. For the CDR3, the DNA is TGTGCCAGCAGCAAAGACGGGACAGGAACTGGAAACACCATATATTTT.

The chain's CDR3 is CASRMAGESPLHF. As DNA, the CDR3 is TGTGCCAGCAGGATGGCAGGGGAATCACCCCTCCACTTT. V is TRBV7-2 and J is TRBJ1-6; tentatively, D is TRBD1 (6 bases). CDR3 length equals 13 residues. V lost 6 bases to trimming and J lost 10 bases, with 13 bases between them. Germline CDR1 is SGHTA and CDR2 is FQGNSA.

The V gene is TRBV5-1, the J gene TRBJ2-5; D uncertain. Germline assignment: CDR1 SGHRS and CDR2 YFSETQ. The CDR3 totals 14 residues. Between the trimmed V and J ends, which lost 4 bases and 4 bases, there was a span of 14 bases. CDR3 sequence (DNA): TGCGCCAGCAGCGCGACACACCCGGCAGAGACCCAGTACTTC. Protein: CASSATHPAETQYF.

The chain uses TRBV27 and TRBJ1-5; TRBD1 matches at 7 bases. The CDR3 has 16 amino acids. The germline CDR1 and CDR2 sequences are MNHEY and SMNVEV (reference sequence). With V trimmed by 4 bases and J by 2 bases, 8 bases remained unmatched. This CDR3 is CASSSSDRFGNQPQHF. CDR3 nucleotide sequence: TGTGCCAGCAGTTCCTCGGACAGGTTTGGCAATCAGCCCCAGCATTTT.

This sequence joins TRBV5-6 and TRBJ2-2; D is undetermined. Trimming removed 3 bases at V and 2 bases at J, with 14 bases between. CDR3 length: 16 residues. Germline V gives CDR1 SGHDT, CDR2 YYEEEE. CDR3 amino acids: CASSSSAQTNTGELFF. In nucleotides, the CDR3 is TGTGCCAGCAGCTCATCAGCACAGACCAACACCGGGGAGCTGTTTTTT.

The J gene is TRBJ1-5, the V gene TRBV19; D might be TRBD1 (5 bases). The V end was cut by 5 bases, the J end by 6 bases, with 14 bases between. The CDR3 spans 14 residues. Germline CDR1 is LNHDA and CDR2 is SQIVND (reference sequence). DNA for the CDR3: TGTGCCAGTAGTGAACCGGGGGGACCTCAGCCCCAGCATTTT. It is translated as CASSEPGGPQPQHF.

The chain uses TRBV6-4 and TRBJ2-7, with 10 positions matching TRBD2. Trimming cost V 6 bases and J 7 bases; bases outside gene matches: 6. CDR3 length: 13 amino acids. The germline gives CDR1 MRHNA, CDR2 SNTAGT. CDR3 in amino acids: CASRSGGAGEQYF. The CDR3 DNA reads TGTGCCAGCAGGAGCGGGGGGGCGGGAGAGCAGTACTTC.

This clone has just a few counts. The J gene is TRBJ1-6, the V gene TRBV27, with unresolved D. V lost 2 bases and J lost 10, with 12 bases in between. The CDR3 is made up of 14 amino acids. CDR1 is MNHEY and CDR2 is SMNVEV in the germline V gene (reference sequence). The CDR3 here is CASSLNAGGSPLHF. The CDR3, as DNA: TGTGCCAGCAGTTTAAACGCCGGAGGATCACCCCTCCACTTT.

The chain has TRBV15 and TRBJ2-7, with a tentative D call TRBD1 (7 bases). The germline V and J ends were trimmed by 5 bases and 4 bases, with 9 bases remaining between them. Germline CDR1 is LNHNV and CDR2 is YYDKDF (reference sequence). There are 12 residues in the CDR3. CDR3 in DNA: TGTGCCACCAGCGCAGGGGGGTACGAGCAGTACTTC. This translates into CATSAGGYEQYF.

The sample holds a few counts of this clone. V usage is TRBV7-2 and J usage is TRBJ2-3; 13 nucleotides line up with TRBD2. The CDR3 is 15 amino acids. Germline V CDR1 and CDR2: SGHTA, FQGNSA. J lost 9 bases, V lost 0 bases, and 3 bases had no gene match. This chain's CDR3 is CASSLALAGGRTQYF. DNA of the CDR3: TGTGCCAGCAGCTTAGCACTAGCGGGGGGGCGAACGCAGTATTTT.

This chain connects TRBV28 to TRBJ1-1; tentatively, D is TRBD1 (5 bases). This CDR3 spans 15 amino acids. Germline-derived CDR1 and CDR2 are MDHEN and SYDVKM. Trimming removed 5 bases from V and 0 bases from J, with 13 bases in between. CDR3 sequence reads: CASSIVDSMNTEAFF. The CDR3, as DNA: TGTGCCAGCAGTATCGTCGACAGCATGAACACTGAAGCTTTCTTT.

The rearrangement links TRBV9 to TRBJ1-1; TRBD1 might be the D (5 bases). CDR3 size: 14 residues. V gave up 2 bases and J gave up 1 base, with 9 bases separating them. CDR1 and CDR2 (germline): SGDLS, YYNGEE. The CDR3 sequence is CASSVRDWNTEAFF. The CDR3 nucleotides are TGTGCCAGCAGCGTCAGGGACTGGAACACTGAAGCTTTCTTT.

The J gene is TRBJ1-4, the V gene TRBV15, with D possibly matching TRBD1 (5 bases). CDR1 is LNHNV, CDR2 YYDKDF, per germline (reference sequence). The CDR3 runs 15 residues. V was shortened by 0 bases and J by 6 bases, with 11 bases between the two germline ends. The CDR3 sequence is CATSRDIRGDEKLFF. The CDR3 nucleotides read TGTGCCACCAGCAGAGATATCCGGGGGGATGAAAAACTGTTTTTT. Combining the CDR3 with reference TRBV15 and TRBJ1-4 gives the whole variable domain DAMVIQNPRYQVTQFGKPVTLSCSQTLNHNVMYWYQQKSSQAPKLLFHYYDKDFNNEADTPDNFQSRRPNTSFCFLDIRSPGLGDTAMYLCATSRDIRGDEKLFFGSGTQLSVL.

This rearrangement joins TRBV15 to TRBJ2-7, with 10 bases fitting TRBD1. The CDR3 totals 15 residues. CDR1 and CDR2 from the germline V gene are LNHNV and YYDKDF (reference sequence). Trimming at V came to 3 bases and at J to 8 bases, leaving 10 bases not matched to a gene. The CDR3 nucleotides read TGTGCCACCAGCAGTGATCGGGACAGGGGTTATCAGCAGTACTTC. This codes for CATSSDRDRGYQQYF.

The chain uses TRBV5-1 and TRBJ2-1; 8 positions agree with TRBD1. V was clipped by 7 bases and J by 0 bases; unmatched bases: 18. Germline V gives CDR1 SGHRS, CDR2 YFSETQ. This CDR3 contains 19 residues. CDR3 region: CASASGKGQGAGSYNEQFF. As DNA, the CDR3 is TGCGCCAGCGCATCTGGAAAGGGCCAGGGGGCTGGCTCCTACAATGAGCAGTTCTTC.

This chain uses TRBV19 with TRBJ1-4; D not resolved. CDR1 and CDR2 (germline): LNHDA, SQIVND (reference sequence). The CDR3 is made up of 14 amino acids. Trimming pared 6 bases from V and 4 bases from J, leaving 12 bases between. This CDR3 reads CASSPRGINEKLFF. CDR3 coding DNA: TGTGCCAGTAGCCCGCGGGGTATTAATGAAAAACTGTTTTTT.